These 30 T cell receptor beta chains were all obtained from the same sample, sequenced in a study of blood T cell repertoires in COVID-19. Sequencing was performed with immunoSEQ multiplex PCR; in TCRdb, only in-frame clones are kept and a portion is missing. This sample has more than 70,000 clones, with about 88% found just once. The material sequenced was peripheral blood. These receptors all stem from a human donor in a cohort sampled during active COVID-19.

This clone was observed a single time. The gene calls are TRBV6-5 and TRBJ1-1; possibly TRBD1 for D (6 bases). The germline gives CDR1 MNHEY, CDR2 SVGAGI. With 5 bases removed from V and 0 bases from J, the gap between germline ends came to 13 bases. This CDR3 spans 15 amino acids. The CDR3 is CASSPDRIMNTEAFF. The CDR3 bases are TGTGCCAGCAGTCCTGACAGGATTATGAACACTGAAGCTTTCTTT.

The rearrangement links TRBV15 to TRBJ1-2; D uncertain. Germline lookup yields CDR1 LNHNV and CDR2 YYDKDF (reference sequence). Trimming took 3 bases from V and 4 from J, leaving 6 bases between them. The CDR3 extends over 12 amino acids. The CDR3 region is CATSSAGYGYTF. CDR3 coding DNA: TGTGCCACCAGCAGTGCAGGCTATGGCTACACCTTC.

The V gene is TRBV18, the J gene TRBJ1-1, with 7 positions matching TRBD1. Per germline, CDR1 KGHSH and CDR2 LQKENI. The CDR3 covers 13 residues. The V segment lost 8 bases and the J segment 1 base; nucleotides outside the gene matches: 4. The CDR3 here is CASRGQTNTEAFF. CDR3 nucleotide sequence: TGTGCCAGCCGGGGACAGACGAACACTGAAGCTTTCTTT.

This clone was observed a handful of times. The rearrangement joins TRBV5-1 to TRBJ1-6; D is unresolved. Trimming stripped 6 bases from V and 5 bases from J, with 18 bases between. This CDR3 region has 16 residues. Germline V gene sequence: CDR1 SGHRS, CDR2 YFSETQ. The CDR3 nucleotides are TGCGCCAGCAACCATACGCGGGAACATAATAATTCACCCCTCCACTTT. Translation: CASNHTREHNNSPLHF.

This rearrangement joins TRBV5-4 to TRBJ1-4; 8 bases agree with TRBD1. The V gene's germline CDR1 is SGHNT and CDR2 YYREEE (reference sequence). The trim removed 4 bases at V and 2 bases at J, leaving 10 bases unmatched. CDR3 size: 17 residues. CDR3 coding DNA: TGTGCCAGCAGCCGAGGACAGGGTCGTTTTACTAATGAAAAACTGTTTTTT. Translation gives CASSRGQGRFTNEKLFF.

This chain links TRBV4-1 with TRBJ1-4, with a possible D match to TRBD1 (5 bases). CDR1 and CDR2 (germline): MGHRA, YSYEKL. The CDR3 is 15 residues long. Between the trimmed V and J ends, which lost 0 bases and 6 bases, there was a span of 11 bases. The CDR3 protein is CASSQDWGGDEKLFF. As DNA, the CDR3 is TGCGCCAGCAGCCAAGATTGGGGGGGGGATGAAAAACTGTTTTTT.

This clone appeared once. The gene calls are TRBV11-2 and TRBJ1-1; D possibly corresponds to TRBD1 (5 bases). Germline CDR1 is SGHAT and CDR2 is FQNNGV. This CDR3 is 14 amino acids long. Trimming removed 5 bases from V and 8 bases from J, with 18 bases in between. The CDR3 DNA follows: TGTGCCAGCAGCCCCACCCGGCGTGGGGCGGAAGCTTTCTTT. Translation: CASSPTRRGAEAFF. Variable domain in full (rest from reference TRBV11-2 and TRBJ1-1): EAGVAQSPRYKIIEKRQSVAFWCNPISGHATLYWYQQILGQGPKLLIQFQNNGVVDDSQLPKDRFSAERLKGVDSTLKIQPAKLEDSAVYLCASSPTRRGAEAFFGQGTRLTVV.

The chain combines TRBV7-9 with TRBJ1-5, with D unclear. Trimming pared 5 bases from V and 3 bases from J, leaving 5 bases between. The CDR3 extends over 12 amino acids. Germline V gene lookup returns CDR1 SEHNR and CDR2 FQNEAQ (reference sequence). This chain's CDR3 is CASSPDNQPQHF. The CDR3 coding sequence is TGTGCCAGCAGCCCAGACAATCAGCCCCAGCATTTT. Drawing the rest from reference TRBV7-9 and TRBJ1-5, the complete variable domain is DTGVSQNPRHKITKRGQNVTFRCDPISEHNRLYWYRQTLGQGPEFLTYFQNEAQLEKSRLLSDRFSAERPKGSFSTLEIQRTEQGDSAMYLCASSPDNQPQHFGDGTRLSIL.

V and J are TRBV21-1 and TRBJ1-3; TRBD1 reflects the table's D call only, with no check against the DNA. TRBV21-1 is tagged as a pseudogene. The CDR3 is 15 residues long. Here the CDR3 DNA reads TGTGCCAGCAGTGGAGATGGACAGGGGGCAAACACCATATATTTT. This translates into CASSGDGQGANTIYF.

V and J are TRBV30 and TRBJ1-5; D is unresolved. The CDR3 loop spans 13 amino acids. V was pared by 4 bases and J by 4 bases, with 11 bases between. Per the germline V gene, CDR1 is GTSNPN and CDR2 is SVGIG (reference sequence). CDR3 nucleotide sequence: TGTGCCTGGAATGTCGCAGGAAATCAGCCCCAGCATTTT. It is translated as CAWNVAGNQPQHF.

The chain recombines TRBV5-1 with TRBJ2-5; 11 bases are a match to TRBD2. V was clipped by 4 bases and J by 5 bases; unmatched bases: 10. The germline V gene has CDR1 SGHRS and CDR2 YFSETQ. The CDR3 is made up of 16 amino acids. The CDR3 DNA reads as TGCGCCAGCAGCCCACAACCCGGGACTAGCGGCGAGACCCAGTACTTC. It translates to CASSPQPGTSGETQYF.

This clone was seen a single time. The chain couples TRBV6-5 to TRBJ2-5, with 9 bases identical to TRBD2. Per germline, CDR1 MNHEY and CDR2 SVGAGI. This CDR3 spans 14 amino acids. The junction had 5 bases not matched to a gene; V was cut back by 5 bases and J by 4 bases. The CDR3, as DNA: TGTGCCAGCAGTCCACTGACTAGCGGAGAGACCCAGTACTTC. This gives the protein CASSPLTSGETQYF.

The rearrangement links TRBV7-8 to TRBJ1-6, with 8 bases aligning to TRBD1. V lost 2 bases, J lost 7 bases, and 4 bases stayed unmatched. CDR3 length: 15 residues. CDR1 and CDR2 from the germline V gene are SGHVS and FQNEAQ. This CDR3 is CASSLRTGTNSPLHF. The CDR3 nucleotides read TGTGCCAGCAGCTTACGGACAGGGACAAATTCACCCCTCCACTTT.

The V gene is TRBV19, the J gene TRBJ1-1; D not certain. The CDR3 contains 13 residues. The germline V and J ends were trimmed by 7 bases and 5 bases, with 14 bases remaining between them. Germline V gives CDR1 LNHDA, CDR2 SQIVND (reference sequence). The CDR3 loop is CASTIGELTEAFF. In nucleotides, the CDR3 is TGTGCCAGTACCATCGGGGAGCTAACTGAAGCTTTCTTT.

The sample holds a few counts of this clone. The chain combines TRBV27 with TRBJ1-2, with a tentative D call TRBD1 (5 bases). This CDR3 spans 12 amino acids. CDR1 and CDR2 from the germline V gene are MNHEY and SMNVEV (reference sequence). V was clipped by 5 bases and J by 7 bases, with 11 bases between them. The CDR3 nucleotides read TGTGCCAGCAGTCCCGGGGGTCGTGGCTACACCTTC. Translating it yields CASSPGGRGYTF.

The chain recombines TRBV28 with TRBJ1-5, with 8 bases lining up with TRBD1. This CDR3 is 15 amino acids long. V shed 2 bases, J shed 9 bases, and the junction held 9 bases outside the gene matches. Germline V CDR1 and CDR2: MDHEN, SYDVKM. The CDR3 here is CASSLIGTGIPPQHF. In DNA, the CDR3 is TGTGCCAGCAGTTTAATCGGGACAGGAATACCGCCCCAGCATTTT. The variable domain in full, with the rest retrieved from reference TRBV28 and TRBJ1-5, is DVKVTQSSRYLVKRTGEKVFLECVQDMDHENMFWYRQDPGLGLRLIYFSYDVKMKEKGDIPEGYSVSREKKERFSLILESASTNQTSMYLCASSLIGTGIPPQHFGDGTRLSIL.

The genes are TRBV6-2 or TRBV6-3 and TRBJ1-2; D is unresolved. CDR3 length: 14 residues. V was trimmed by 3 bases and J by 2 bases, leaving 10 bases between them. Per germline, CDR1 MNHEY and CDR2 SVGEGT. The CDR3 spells CASSYKRSNYGYTF. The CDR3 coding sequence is TGTGCCAGCAGTTATAAGCGATCCAACTATGGCTACACCTTC.

CDR3 in DNA: TGTGCCAGCAGCACGACAGGGGTTAGCTCCTACAATGAGCAGTTCTTC. Translated: CASSTTGVSSYNEQFF. The chain employs TRBV7-3 and TRBJ2-1, with 8 bases identical to TRBD1. Trimming took 5 bases from V and 0 from J; bases not matched to a gene: 6. The CDR3 extends over 16 amino acids. Germline lookup yields CDR1 SGHTA and CDR2 FQGTGA.

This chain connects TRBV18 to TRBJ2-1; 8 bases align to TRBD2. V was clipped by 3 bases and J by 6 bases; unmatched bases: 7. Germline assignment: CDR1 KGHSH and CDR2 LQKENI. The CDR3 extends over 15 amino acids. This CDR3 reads CASSPSGGNSNEQFF. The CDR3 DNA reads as TGTGCCAGCTCACCGAGCGGGGGCAATTCCAATGAGCAGTTCTTC.

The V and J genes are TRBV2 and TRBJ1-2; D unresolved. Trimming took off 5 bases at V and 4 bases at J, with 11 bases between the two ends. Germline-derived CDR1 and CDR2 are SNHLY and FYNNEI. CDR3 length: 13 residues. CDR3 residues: CASSWALLYGYTF. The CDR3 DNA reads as TGTGCCAGCAGTTGGGCCCTTCTCTATGGCTACACCTTC.

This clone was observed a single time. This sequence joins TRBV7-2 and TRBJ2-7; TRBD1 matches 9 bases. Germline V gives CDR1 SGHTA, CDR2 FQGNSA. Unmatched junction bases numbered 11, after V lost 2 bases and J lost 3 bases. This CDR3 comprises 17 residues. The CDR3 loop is CASSLNGAGTGIYEQYF. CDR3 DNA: TGTGCCAGCAGCTTAAACGGGGCCGGGACAGGGATCTACGAGCAGTACTTC. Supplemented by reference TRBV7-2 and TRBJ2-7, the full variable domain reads GAGVSQSPSNKVTEKGKDVELRCDPISGHTALYWYRQSLGQGLEFLIYFQGNSAPDKSGLPSDRFSAERTGGSVSTLTIQRTQQEDSAVYLCASSLNGAGTGIYEQYFGPGTRLTVT.

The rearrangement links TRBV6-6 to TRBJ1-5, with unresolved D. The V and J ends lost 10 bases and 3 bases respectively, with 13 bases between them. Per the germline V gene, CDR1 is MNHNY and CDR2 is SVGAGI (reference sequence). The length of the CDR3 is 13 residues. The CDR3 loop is CATKNSNNQPQHF. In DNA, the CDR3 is TGTGCCACCAAGAACAGTAACAATCAGCCCCAGCATTTT.

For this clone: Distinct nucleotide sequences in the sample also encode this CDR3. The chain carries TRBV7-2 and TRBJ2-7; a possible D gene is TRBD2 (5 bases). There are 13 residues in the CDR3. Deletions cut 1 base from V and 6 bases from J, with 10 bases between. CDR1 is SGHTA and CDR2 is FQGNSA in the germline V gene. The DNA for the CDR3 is TGTGCCAGCAGCTTAGGGCTAGCTGGCGAGCAGTACTTC. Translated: CASSLGLAGEQYF.

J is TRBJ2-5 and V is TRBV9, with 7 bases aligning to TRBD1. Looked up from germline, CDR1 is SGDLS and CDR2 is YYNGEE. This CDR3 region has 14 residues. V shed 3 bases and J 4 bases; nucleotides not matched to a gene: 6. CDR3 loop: CASSDYAGGETQYF. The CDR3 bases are TGTGCCAGCAGCGATTACGCAGGGGGAGAGACCCAGTACTTC.

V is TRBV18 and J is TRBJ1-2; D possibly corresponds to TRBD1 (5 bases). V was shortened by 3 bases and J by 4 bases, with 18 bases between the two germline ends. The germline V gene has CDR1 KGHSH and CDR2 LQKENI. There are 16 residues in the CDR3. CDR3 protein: CASSPTGQGRTYGYTF. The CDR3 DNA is TGTGCCAGCTCACCCACTGGGCAGGGCCGAACCTATGGCTACACCTTC.

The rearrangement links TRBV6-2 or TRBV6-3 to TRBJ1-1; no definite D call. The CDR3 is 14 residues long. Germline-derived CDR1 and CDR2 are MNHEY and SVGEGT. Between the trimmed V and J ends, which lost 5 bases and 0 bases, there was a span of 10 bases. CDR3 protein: CASSPREMNTEAFF. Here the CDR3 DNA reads TGTGCCAGCAGTCCGCGGGAGATGAACACTGAAGCTTTCTTT.

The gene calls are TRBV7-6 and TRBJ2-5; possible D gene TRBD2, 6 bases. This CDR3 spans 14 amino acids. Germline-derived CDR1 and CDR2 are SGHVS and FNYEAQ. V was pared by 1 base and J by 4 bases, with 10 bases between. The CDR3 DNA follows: TGTGCCAGCAGCTTAGTGCTGGGGGGAGAGACCCAGTACTTC. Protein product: CASSLVLGGETQYF. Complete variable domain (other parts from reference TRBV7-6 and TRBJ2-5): GAGVSQSPRYKVTKRGQDVALRCDPISGHVSLYWYRQALGQGPEFLTYFNYEAQQDKSGLPNDRFSAERPEGSISTLTIQRTEQRDSAMYRCASSLVLGGETQYFGPGTRLLVL.

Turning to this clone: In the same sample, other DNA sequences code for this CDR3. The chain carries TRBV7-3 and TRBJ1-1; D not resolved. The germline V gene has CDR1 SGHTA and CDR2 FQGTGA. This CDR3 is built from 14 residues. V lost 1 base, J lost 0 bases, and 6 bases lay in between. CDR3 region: CASSLRGLNTEAFF. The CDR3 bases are TGTGCCAGCAGCTTAAGAGGGTTGAACACTGAAGCTTTCTTT.

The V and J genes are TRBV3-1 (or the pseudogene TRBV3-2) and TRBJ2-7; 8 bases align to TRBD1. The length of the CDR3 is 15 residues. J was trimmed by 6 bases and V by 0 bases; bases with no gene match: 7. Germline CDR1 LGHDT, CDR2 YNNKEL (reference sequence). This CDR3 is CASSQDPTGGSEQYF. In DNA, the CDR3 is TGTGCCAGCAGCCAAGATCCAACAGGGGGGAGCGAGCAGTACTTC.

In nucleotides, the CDR3 is TGCGCCAGCAGCCAGTCGACAGGGACCCCTTACGAGCAGTACTTC. This codes for CASSQSTGTPYEQYF. The chain uses TRBV4-1 and TRBJ2-7; 7 bases fit TRBD1. V trimming: 3 bases; J trimming: 4 bases; junction bases outside the gene matches: 9. Germline loops: CDR1 MGHRA, CDR2 YSYEKL. The CDR3 contains 15 residues.